The text below deals with one T cell receptor (beta chain). TCRdb's copy holds only in-frame clones and misses some; the assay was immunoSEQ multiplex PCR. In the table there are more than 80,000 clones, around 76% of which are singletons. The CDR3 length is 14 residues. The ends were cut back, 1 base at V and 1 base at J, with 7 bases in the middle. Germline lookup yields CDR1 SEHNR and CDR2 FQNEAQ (reference sequence). The sample is drawn from a study of blood T cell repertoires in COVID-19. Study in general: Some COVID-19 samples were acute and others convalescent; all came from the United States, Italy and Spain.

Sample: peripheral blood. The sequence was obtained from a woman older than 75 with active or convalescent COVID-19. V and J are TRBV7-9 and TRBJ1-1; D uncertain. CDR3 residues: CASSLEVGNTEAFF. In nucleotides, the CDR3 is TGTGCCAGCAGCTTAGAAGTCGGGAACACTGAAGCTTTCTTT.